Shown below are 20 T cell receptor beta chains from a single sample sequenced in a study of cytomegalovirus exposure and HLA in healthy donors. The PCR made use of 60 Vbeta and 13 Jbeta primers. The data were produced by immunoSEQ multiplex PCR, yet TCRdb's version contains in-frame clones alone and is incomplete. The table lists about 130,000 clones, about 80% of them singletons. Material: PBMCs. All receptors come from a young man in good health and CMV-seronegative.

In this sample, this clone turned up a few times. The CDR3 here is CATSRAGGTYEQYF. The CDR3 coding sequence is TGTGCCACCAGCAGGGCAGGGGGGACCTACGAGCAGTACTTC. The rearrangement joins TRBV15 to TRBJ2-7; maybe TRBD1 (7 bases). This CDR3 region has 14 residues. The V end lost 3 bases, the J end lost 2 bases, and 11 bases lay between the germline ends. Germline CDR1 is LNHNV and CDR2 is YYDKDF (reference sequence).

This clone was recorded once. V usage is TRBV6-5 and J usage is TRBJ1-1; TRBD1 matches 7 bases. The J segment lost 8 bases and the V segment lost 4 bases, leaving 1 base of the junction unmatched. Germline assignment: CDR1 MNHEY and CDR2 SVGAGI. The length of the CDR3 is 11 residues. The CDR3 DNA reads TGTGCCAGCAGTTCCAGGGGGGAAGCTTTCTTT. The encoded protein is CASSSRGEAFF.

The chain carries TRBV10-3 and TRBJ2-2; D is perhaps TRBD2 (6 bases). The CDR3 is made up of 15 amino acids. The ends were cut back, 3 bases at V and 2 bases at J, with 10 bases in the middle. Germline loops: CDR1 ENHRY, CDR2 SYGVKD. This CDR3 is CAISDLAPNTGELFF. The CDR3 bases are TGTGCCATCAGTGACCTAGCGCCCAACACCGGGGAGCTGTTTTTT.

The chain employs TRBV30 and TRBJ2-1; no firm D call. V was trimmed by 7 bases and J by 0 bases, leaving 10 bases between them. Germline loops: CDR1 GTSNPN, CDR2 SVGIG (reference sequence). The CDR3 has 13 amino acids. CDR3 DNA sequence: TGTGCCTTGGTTACGGGCTCCTACAATGAGCAGTTCTTC. Protein: CALVTGSYNEQFF.

V gene TRBV11-3 combines with J gene TRBJ2-7; D uncertain. V lost 3 bases and J 4 bases, leaving 7 bases between the germline ends. Germline CDR1 reads SGHNT; CDR2 reads YENEEA. This CDR3 spans 12 amino acids. CDR3 nucleotide sequence: TGTGCCAGCAGCTTTAGTGGTTACGAGCAGTACTTC. It codes for CASSFSGYEQYF.

The chain couples TRBV9 to TRBJ1-1; weak D call: TRBD1 (5 bases). This CDR3 has 15 amino acids. V lost 4 bases and J lost 3, with 16 bases in between. Germline V gene data show CDR1 as SGDLS and CDR2 as YYNGEE. This CDR3 reads CASSPGLLRDTEAFF. CDR3 coding DNA: TGTGCCAGCAGCCCGGGACTCCTAAGGGACACTGAAGCTTTCTTT.

The rearrangement joins TRBV9 to TRBJ1-1; D is undetermined. V lost 0 bases and J lost 5, with 14 bases in between. Germline CDR1 reads SGDLS; CDR2 reads YYNGEE. The length of the CDR3 is 15 residues. The CDR3 loop is CASSVAVLPGTEAFF. CDR3 in DNA: TGTGCCAGCAGCGTAGCGGTCCTCCCCGGTACTGAAGCTTTCTTT.

This sequence joins TRBV5-1 and TRBJ2-3; 8 bases are a match to TRBD1. Germline CDR1 reads SGHRS; CDR2 reads YFSETQ. V lost 1 base and J lost 1; bases outside the gene matches: 2. The CDR3 extends over 15 amino acids. In DNA form, the CDR3 reads TGCGCCAGCAGCTTGACGGGACAGGGCACAGATACGCAGTATTTT. Its protein is CASSLTGQGTDTQYF.

This sequence joins TRBV27 and TRBJ2-1; 9 bases match TRBD2. This CDR3 comprises 14 residues. Per germline, CDR1 MNHEY and CDR2 SMNVEV (reference sequence). The trim removed 6 bases at V and 6 bases at J, leaving 6 bases unmatched. Here the CDR3 reads CASRVELAGNEQFF. Written as DNA, the CDR3 is TGTGCCAGCAGGGTGGAACTAGCGGGCAATGAGCAGTTCTTC.

The DNA of the CDR3 is TGTGCCAGCAGCTTCTTCCCGGGAGGGGCCTACGAGCAGTACTTC. Translated: CASSFFPGGAYEQYF. The chain joins TRBV7-2 to TRBJ2-7, with TRBD2 identical over 8 bases. Germline CDR1 SGHTA, CDR2 FQGNSA. This CDR3 is 15 amino acids long. Trimming cost V 3 bases and J 2 bases; bases outside gene matches: 6. Drawing the rest from reference TRBV7-2 and TRBJ2-7, the complete variable domain is GAGVSQSPSNKVTEKGKDVELRCDPISGHTALYWYRQSLGQGLEFLIYFQGNSAPDKSGLPSDRFSAERTGGSVSTLTIQRTQQEDSAVYLCASSFFPGGAYEQYFGPGTRLTVT.

The CDR3 loop reads CASSPLPLEQYF. CDR3 nucleotides: TGTGCCAGCAGTCCCCTCCCCCTGGAGCAGTACTTC. The V and J genes are TRBV28 and TRBJ2-7; D gene unclear. Germline V gives CDR1 MDHEN, CDR2 SYDVKM. This CDR3 comprises 12 residues. V dropped 5 bases and J dropped 7 bases, with 12 bases sitting between them.

This clone was found a few times. The rearrangement joins TRBV5-5 to TRBJ1-4; 7 positions match TRBD1. The CDR3 sequence is 15 residues long. V was pared by 0 bases and J by 4 bases, with 3 bases of the junction left unmatched. Germline assignment: CDR1 SGHKS and CDR2 YYEKEE (reference sequence). In nucleotides, the CDR3 is TGTGCCAGCAGCTTGGAGGGGGCTTTTAATGAAAAACTGTTTTTT. Its protein is CASSLEGAFNEKLFF.

The genes are TRBV28 and TRBJ2-2, with TRBD2 identical over 7 bases. The ends lost 7 bases at V and 6 bases at J; junction bases unmatched: 14. The length of the CDR3 is 16 residues. CDR1 and CDR2 (germline): MDHEN, SYDVKM. In nucleotides, the CDR3 is TGTGCCAGCACCCTTGGGGGGAGGGCCGGCGCCGGGGAGCTGTTTTTT. Its protein is CASTLGGRAGAGELFF.

The chain carries TRBV5-1 and TRBJ1-2; the match to TRBD1 covers 9 bases. Looked up from germline, CDR1 is SGHRS and CDR2 is YFSETQ. This CDR3 is built from 14 residues. The J segment lost 7 bases and the V segment lost 1 base, leaving 5 bases of the junction unmatched. CDR3 nucleotides: TGCGCCAGCAGCTTGACAGGGGGCGGCGGTGGCTACACCTTC. Its protein product is CASSLTGGGGGYTF. Variable domain in full (rest from reference TRBV5-1 and TRBJ1-2): KAGVTQTPRYLIKTRGQQVTLSCSPISGHRSVSWYQQTPGQGLQFLFEYFSETQRNKGNFPGRFSGRQFSNSRSEMNVSTLELGDSALYLCASSLTGGGGGYTFGSGTRLTVV.

The chain carries TRBV30 and TRBJ2-5; the match to TRBD1 covers 8 bases. This CDR3 has 11 residues. Per the germline V gene, CDR1 is GTSNPN and CDR2 is SVGIG (reference sequence). The V and J ends lost 5 bases and 6 bases, in that order; junction bases with no gene match: 2. CDR3 sequence (DNA): TGTGCCTGGGGACAGGGCCAGACCCAGTACTTC. Amino acids: CAWGQGQTQYF.

This clone was recorded once. The rearrangement links TRBV9 to TRBJ1-3; 9 bases fit TRBD1. This CDR3 comprises 15 residues. Per the germline V gene, CDR1 is SGDLS and CDR2 is YYNGEE. J lost 6 bases, V lost 4 bases, and 8 bases had no gene match. CDR3 bases: TGTGCCAGCAGCATCTCCCGGGACAGGGAAAACACCATATATTTT. It specifies CASSISRDRENTIYF.

The chain is built from TRBV28 and TRBJ1-3; D is unclear. Per germline, CDR1 MDHEN and CDR2 SYDVKM. The V gene lost 7 bases and the J gene lost 3 bases, with 16 bases spanning the gap. This CDR3 spans 15 amino acids. The CDR3 loop reads CASKLGPFNGNTIYF. In nucleotides, the CDR3 is TGTGCCAGCAAGCTTGGGCCATTCAATGGAAACACCATATATTTT.

This clone was seen only once. J is TRBJ2-1 and V is TRBV28, with D hard to call. The germline V gene has CDR1 MDHEN and CDR2 SYDVKM. Between the trimmed V and J ends, which lost 6 bases and 8 bases, there was a span of 14 bases. The CDR3 covers 13 residues. CDR3 nucleotides: TGTGCCAGCAGGCCCCGTCCGGTCGATGAGCAGTTCTTC. This codes for CASRPRPVDEQFF.

This clone appeared once. The gene calls are TRBV28 and TRBJ1-2; tentatively, D is TRBD1 (5 bases). The V and J ends lost 3 bases and 4 bases respectively, with 12 bases between them. Germline V gene sequence: CDR1 MDHEN, CDR2 SYDVKM. The CDR3 is made up of 14 amino acids. CDR3 coding DNA: TGTGCCAGCAGTTTGGGCAGGGCCTTCTATGGCTACACCTTC. This sequence encodes CASSLGRAFYGYTF.

The V and J genes are TRBV5-5 and TRBJ1-2; possible D gene TRBD1, 5 bases. Per the germline V gene, CDR1 is SGHKS and CDR2 is YYEKEE (reference sequence). Trimming pared 1 base from V and 6 bases from J, leaving 10 bases between. The CDR3 sequence is 13 residues long. CDR3: CASSLFGGDGYTF. For the CDR3, the DNA is TGTGCCAGCAGCTTGTTTGGAGGGGATGGCTACACCTTC.